The clone carrying this T cell receptor beta chain was observed at least ten times. The record originates from a study of human T cells and chemical hapten exposure. Looking at the study overall: Weekly scalp doses of diphenylcyclopropenone were given to patients during the roughly 26-week study.

The ends lost 0 bases at V and 4 bases at J; junction bases unmatched: 5. Germline CDR1 reads LGHNA; CDR2 reads YSLEER. This CDR3 contains 15 residues. Time point here: patch test 3, about 24 weeks after DPC sensitization. Treatment specified: therapeutic diphenylcyclopropenone sensitization with weekly scalp DPC. Total RNA was extracted from unfractionated whole blood. From the RACE reads, TCRdb called clonotypes with MiXCR, one entry per CDR3 protein. The profile shows about 190,000 distinct CDR3 sequences, around a quarter of them singletons. This clonotype was sampled from a woman aged 40 to 55 with alopecia areata. Some clones in this sample may be carry-over from other donors' samples. The J gene is TRBJ2-7, the V gene TRBV4-3, with 8 bases that match TRBD1. Sequences were derived from whole blood, sampled in connection with sensitization to the hapten diphenylcyclopropenone (DPC). The CDR3 nucleotides read TGCGCCAGCAGCCAAGAGCCGGACAGGGTTTACGAGCAGTACTTC. Protein: CASSQEPDRVYEQYF.